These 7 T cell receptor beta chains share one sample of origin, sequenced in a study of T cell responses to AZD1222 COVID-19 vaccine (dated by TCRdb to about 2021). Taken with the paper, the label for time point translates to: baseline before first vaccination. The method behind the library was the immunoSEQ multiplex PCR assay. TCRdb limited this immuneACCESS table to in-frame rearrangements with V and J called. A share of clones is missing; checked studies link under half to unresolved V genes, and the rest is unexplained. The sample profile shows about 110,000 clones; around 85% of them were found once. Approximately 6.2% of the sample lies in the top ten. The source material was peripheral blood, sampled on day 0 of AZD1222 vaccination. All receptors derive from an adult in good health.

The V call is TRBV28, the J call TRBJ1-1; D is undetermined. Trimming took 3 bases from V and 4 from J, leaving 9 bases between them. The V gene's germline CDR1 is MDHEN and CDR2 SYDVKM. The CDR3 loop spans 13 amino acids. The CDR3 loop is CASSFGDTTEAFF. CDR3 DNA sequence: TGTGCCAGCAGTTTTGGGGATACCACTGAAGCTTTCTTT.

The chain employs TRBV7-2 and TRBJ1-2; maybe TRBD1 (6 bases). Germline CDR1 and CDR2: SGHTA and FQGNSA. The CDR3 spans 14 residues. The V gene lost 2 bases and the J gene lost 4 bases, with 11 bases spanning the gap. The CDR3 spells CASSLYDRTYGYTF. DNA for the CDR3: TGTGCCAGCAGCTTATATGACAGGACCTATGGCTACACCTTC. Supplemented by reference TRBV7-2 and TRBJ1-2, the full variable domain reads GAGVSQSPSNKVTEKGKDVELRCDPISGHTALYWYRQSLGQGLEFLIYFQGNSAPDKSGLPSDRFSAERTGGSVSTLTIQRTQQEDSAVYLCASSLYDRTYGYTFGSGTRLTVV.

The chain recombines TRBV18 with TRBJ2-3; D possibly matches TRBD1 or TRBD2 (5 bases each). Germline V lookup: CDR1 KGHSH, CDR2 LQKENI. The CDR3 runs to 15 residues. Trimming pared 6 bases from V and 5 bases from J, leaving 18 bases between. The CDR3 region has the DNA TGTGCCAGCTCGCCTGGCCGGGGACGCCTAGATACGCAGTATTTT. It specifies CASSPGRGRLDTQYF.

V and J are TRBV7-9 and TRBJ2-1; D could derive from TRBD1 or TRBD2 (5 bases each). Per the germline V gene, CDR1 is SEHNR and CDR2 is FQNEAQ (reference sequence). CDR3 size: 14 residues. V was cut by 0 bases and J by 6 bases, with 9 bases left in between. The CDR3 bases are TGTGCCAGCAGCTTAGCCGGGGCCCGCAATGAGCAGTTCTTC. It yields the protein CASSLAGARNEQFF. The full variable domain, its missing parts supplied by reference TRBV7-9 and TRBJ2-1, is DTGVSQNPRHKITKRGQNVTFRCDPISEHNRLYWYRQTLGQGPEFLTYFQNEAQLEKSRLLSDRFSAERPKGSFSTLEIQRTEQGDSAMYLCASSLAGARNEQFFGPGTRLTVL.

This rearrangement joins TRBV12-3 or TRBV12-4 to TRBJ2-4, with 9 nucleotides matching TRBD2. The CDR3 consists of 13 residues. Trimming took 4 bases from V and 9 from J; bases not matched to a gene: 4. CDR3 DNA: TGTGCCAGCAGTTCGACTAGCGGTAGCATTCAGTACTTC. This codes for CASSSTSGSIQYF.

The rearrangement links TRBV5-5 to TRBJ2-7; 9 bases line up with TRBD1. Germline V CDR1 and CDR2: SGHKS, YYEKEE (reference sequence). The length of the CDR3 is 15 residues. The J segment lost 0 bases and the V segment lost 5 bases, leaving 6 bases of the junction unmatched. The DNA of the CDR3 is TGTGCCAGCAGGACCGGGACAGGGCTCTCCTACGAGCAGTACTTC. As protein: CASRTGTGLSYEQYF.

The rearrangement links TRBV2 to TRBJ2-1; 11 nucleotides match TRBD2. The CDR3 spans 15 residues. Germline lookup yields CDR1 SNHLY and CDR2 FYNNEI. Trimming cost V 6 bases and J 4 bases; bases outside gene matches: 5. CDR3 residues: CASSAGTSGYNEQFF. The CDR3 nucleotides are TGTGCCAGCAGCGCCGGGACTAGCGGATACAATGAGCAGTTCTTC.